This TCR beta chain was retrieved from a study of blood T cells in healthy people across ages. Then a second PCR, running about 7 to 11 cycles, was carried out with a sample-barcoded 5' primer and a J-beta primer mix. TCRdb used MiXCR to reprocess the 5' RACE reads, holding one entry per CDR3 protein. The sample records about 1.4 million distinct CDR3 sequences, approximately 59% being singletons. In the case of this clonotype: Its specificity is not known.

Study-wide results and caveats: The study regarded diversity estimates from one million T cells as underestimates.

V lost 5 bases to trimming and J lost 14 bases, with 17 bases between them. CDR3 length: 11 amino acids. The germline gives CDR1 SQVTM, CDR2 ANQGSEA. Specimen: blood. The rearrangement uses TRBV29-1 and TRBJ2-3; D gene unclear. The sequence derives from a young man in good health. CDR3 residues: CSVFVRSVRYF. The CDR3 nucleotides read TGCAGCGTTTTCGTACGGTCAGTGAGGTATTTT.